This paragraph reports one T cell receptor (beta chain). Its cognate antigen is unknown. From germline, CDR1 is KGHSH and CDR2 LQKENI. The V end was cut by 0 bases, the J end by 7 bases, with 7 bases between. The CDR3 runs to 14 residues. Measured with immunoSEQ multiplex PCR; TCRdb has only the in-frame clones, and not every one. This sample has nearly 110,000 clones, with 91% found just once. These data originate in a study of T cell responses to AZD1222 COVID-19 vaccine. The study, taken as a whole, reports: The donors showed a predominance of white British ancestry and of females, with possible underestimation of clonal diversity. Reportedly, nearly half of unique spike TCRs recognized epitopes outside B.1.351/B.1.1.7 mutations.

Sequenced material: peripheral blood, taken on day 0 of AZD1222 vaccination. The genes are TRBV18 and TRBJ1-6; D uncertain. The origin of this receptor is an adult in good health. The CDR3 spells CASSPPVENSPLHF. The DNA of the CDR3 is TGTGCCAGCTCACCACCGGTCGAGAATTCACCCCTCCACTTT.